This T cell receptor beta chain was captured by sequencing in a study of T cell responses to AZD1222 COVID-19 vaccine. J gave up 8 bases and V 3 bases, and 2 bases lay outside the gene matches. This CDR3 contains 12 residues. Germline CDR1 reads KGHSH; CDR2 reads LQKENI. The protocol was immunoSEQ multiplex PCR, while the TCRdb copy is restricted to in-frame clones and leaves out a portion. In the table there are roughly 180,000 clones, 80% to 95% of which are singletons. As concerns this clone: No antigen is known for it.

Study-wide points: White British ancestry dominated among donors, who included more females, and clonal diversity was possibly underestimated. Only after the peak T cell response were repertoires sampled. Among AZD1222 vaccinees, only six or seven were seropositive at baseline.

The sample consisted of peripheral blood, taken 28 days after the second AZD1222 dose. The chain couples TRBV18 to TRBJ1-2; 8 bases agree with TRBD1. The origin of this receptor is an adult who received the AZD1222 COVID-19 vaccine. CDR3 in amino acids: CASSPDREGYTF. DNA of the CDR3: TGTGCCAGCTCACCGGACAGGGAGGGCTACACCTTC.